This TCR beta chain was captured in a study of graft-versus-host responses after intestinal transplantation (dated by TCRdb to the early 2020s). Turning to the overall study: The transplants that recipients got were multivisceral, liver-intestinal, or isolated intestinal. Every recipient was given anti-thymocyte globulin induction, then maintenance tacrolimus and steroids for approximately 3 years. After intestinal transplantation, graft-versus-host and host-versus-graft alloreactive T cell clones in the graft, circulation and bone marrow were tracked using bulk TCR-beta CDR3 sequencing. To identify alloreactive clones, pre-transplant mixed lymphocyte reaction products were sequenced and then compared with unstimulated pre-transplant donor and recipient T cells. The cohort enrolled 24 intestinal transplant recipients, one of whom was a retransplant, and a few patients without pretransplant specimens were excluded. Donor T cell macrochimerism was defined as a peak of at least 4% donor T cells among recipient peripheral blood mononuclear cells. Samples from three later patients were sequenced in-house on an Illumina MiSeq with MiXCR processing rather than by the commercial service.

Overall study outcomes, separate from this receptor: Early after transplant, declines in HvG clones were associated with peak levels of circulating GvH clones. In patients with donor T cell macrochimerism, the allografts had high GvH to HvG T cell clonal ratios. The conclusions were limited by the relatively low number and heterogeneity of the intestinal transplant patients. GvH clones were detected in recipient bone marrow, and some of these GvH clones were observed earlier in ileal mucosa or blood, consistent with an intestinal mucosal origin.

For this chain, trimming is 2 bases at the V end and 7 bases at the J end, and the number of junction bases without a gene match is 10. Based on the germline V gene, the CDR1 and CDR2 sequences are SGHNT and YENEEA. From cysteine to phenylalanine, the CDR3 is 16 amino acids long. Here the CDR3 DNA is all that survives: 48 bases in frame from base 1. What the time point label conveys for this sample: cells obtained before transplantation from donor or recipient. CD3+CD4+ and CD3+CD8+ populations were FACS-sorted from unstimulated pre-transplant donor and recipient cells taken from spleen or lymph nodes. A remark on this clone: The clone's antigen remains unknown. No quality values exist for individual bases; no much larger clone is one base distant.

The library was generated by the immunoSEQ multiplex PCR assay. In most patients, genomic DNA was isolated using the Qiagen DNeasy Blood and Tissue Kit and sent frozen to Adaptive Biotechnologies for TCR sequencing. Adaptive Biotechnologies carried out high-throughput TCR-beta CDR3 sequencing of genomic DNA for most patients. Per the authors' processing: Adaptive's ImmunoSEQ software was the source of the TCR sequencing data for fewer than 20 patients, while a few other patients were processed with MiXCR and VDJtools. To correct CD4 versus CD8 sorting errors, sequences present in both subsets at a frequency ratio below 5:1 were removed. CDR3 nucleotide sequences shared between donor and recipient were removed because their origin could not be assigned. To be classed as alloreactive, a clone needed at least 2-fold expansion over unstimulated cells and a minimum CFSE-low frequency of 0.002% (template counts) or 0.001% (read counts). Mappable clones were those detected in sequenced pre-transplant spleen, lymph node, or MLR CFSE-low populations of the donor or recipient. The cumulative frequency of alloreactive clones was calculated as a percentage of all sequences, weighted by copy number. TCRdb obtained this table from immuneACCESS and retained in-frame rearrangements with V and J assigned. These tables miss some clones; where compared with another copy, unresolved V genes account for less than half of the shortfall, and the remainder is unexplained. Clone size and the V and J calls come from that table; the DNA yielded D and trimming. The table for this sample lists 100,000 to 130,000 clones; 80% to 90% of them were counted only once. The ten largest account for over 0.55% of the sample.

The chain links TRBV11-3 with TRBJ1-1, with 10 junctional bases fitting TRBD1. The sequence was obtained from a human donor who was the organ donor for an intestinal transplant. Sample: unstimulated CD4+ T cells sorted from spleen or lymph node cells, taken before transplant. This receptor has the CDR3 CASSLTWGQGRGEAFF. The DNA is TGTGCCAGCAGCTTAACCTGGGGACAGGGGAGGGGTGAAGCTTTCTTT.